This TCR beta chain was recorded in a study of blood T cell repertoires in COVID-19. Study-level background: Sites in the United States, Italy and Spain provided acute and convalescent COVID-19 samples. Sources were T cells, B-cell-depleted T cells, or PBMCs; the material itself was cDNA or gDNA.

Original handling: Estimates of nucleated cell counts were drawn from the amplification of reference gene primers. TCRdb's table, derived via immunoSEQ multiplex PCR, lists solely in-frame clones and lacks some. V, J and clone size are those of that table, while D and trimming were read from the DNA. The table includes under 100,000 clones, 81% detected once. V was pared by 4 bases and J by 5 bases, with 14 bases between. Germline loops: CDR1 SGHVS, CDR2 FQNEAQ. The CDR3 runs to 14 residues. The chain uses TRBV7-8 and TRBJ1-2; D possibly corresponds to TRBD1 (5 bases). The TCR sequence derives from a human donor in a cohort sampled during active COVID-19. The sample consisted of peripheral blood. Here the CDR3 reads CASSSRDSTYGYTF. The CDR3 region has the DNA TGTGCCAGCAGCTCGCGGGACTCCACTTATGGCTACACCTTC.